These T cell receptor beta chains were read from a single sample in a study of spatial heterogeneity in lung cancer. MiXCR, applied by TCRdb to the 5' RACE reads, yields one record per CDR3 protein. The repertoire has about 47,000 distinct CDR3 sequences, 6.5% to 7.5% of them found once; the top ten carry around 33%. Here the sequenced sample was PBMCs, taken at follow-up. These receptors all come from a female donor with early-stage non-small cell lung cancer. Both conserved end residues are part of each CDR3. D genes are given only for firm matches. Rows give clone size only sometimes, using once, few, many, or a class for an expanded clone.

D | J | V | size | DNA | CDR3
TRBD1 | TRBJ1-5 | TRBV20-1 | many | TGCAGTGCTAGAGATTTTAGGACAGGGGACAATCAGCCCCAGCATTTT | CSARDFRTGDNQPQHF
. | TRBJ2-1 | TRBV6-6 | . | TGTGCCAGCAGTTCACTTCAGTACAATGAGCAGTTCTTC | CASSSLQYNEQFF
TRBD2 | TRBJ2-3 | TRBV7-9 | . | TGTGCCAGCAGCAATCGACTAGCGGGGGGCCCAGATACGCAGTATTTT | CASSNRLAGGPDTQYF
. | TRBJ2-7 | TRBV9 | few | TGTGCCAGCAGCGCCACCACCGCATCCTACGAGCAGTACTTC | CASSATTASYEQYF
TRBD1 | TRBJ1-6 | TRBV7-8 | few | TGTGCCAGCAGCTGGAGGGGACAGGGGACTTCACCCCTCCACTTT | CASSWRGQGTSPLHF
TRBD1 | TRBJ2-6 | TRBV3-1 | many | TGTGCCAGCAGCCGATCCGGGACAGGAGAGGTCAACGTCCTGACTTTC | CASSRSGTGEVNVLTF
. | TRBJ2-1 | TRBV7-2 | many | TGTGCCAGCAGCTTATTTGGCCCCAATGAGCAGTTCTTC | CASSLFGPNEQFF
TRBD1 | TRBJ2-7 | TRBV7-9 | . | TGTGCCAGCAGCTCGCCGGACAGGGCCTACGAGCAGTACTTC | CASSSPDRAYEQYF
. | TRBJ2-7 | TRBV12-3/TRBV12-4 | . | TGTGCCAGCAGTTTAAACGGACCGAGCGGCGAGCAGTACTTC | CASSLNGPSGEQYF
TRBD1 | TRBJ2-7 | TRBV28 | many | TGTGCCAGCAGTACCGCCGGGACAGGGAAATACGAGCAGTACTTC | CASSTAGTGKYEQYF
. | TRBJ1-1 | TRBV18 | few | TGTGCCAGCTCAACGAGACTCCCGGCCCATAACTTTATGAACACTGAAGCTTTCTTT | CASSTRLPAHNFMNTEAFF
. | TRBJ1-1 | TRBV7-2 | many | TGTGCCAGCAGCTTAAGTTTCGGGAACACTGAAGCTTTCTTT | CASSLSFGNTEAFF
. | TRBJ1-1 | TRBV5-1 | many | TGCGCCAGCAGCGCGGACCCGAACACTGAAGCTTTCTTT | CASSADPNTEAFF
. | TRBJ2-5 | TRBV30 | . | TGTGCCTGGAGTCGGGGGAAGGGAAGCGAATACCAAGAGACCCAGTACTTC | CAWSRGKGSEYQETQYF
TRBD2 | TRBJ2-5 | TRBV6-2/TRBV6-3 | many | TGTGCCAGCGAGCGGGGGATCGGGGAGACCCAGTACTTC | CASERGIGETQYF
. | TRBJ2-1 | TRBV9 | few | TGTGCCAGCAGCGTATTAGCGGAACTTTCCAACAATGAGCAGTTCTTC | CASSVLAELSNNEQFF
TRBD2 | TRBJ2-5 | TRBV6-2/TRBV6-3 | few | TGTGCCAGCAGTAAAGGTAGCGGGGGGGCCGAAGAGACCCAGTACTTC | CASSKGSGGAEETQYF
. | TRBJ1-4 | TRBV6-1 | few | TGTGCCAGCAGAGTGACAGCAACTAATGAAAAACTGTTTTTT | CASRVTATNEKLFF
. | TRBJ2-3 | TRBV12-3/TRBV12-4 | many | TGTGCCAGCAGTTTAACCACCCCCACAGATACGCAGTATTTT | CASSLTTPTDTQYF
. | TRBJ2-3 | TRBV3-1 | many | TGTGCCAGCAGCCAAGCGGGACAAGAAGATACGCAGTATTTT | CASSQAGQEDTQYF
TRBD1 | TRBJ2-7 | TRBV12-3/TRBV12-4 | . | TGTGCCAGCAGTGAACAGGGGAAGAGCCCCTACGAGCAGTACTTC | CASSEQGKSPYEQYF
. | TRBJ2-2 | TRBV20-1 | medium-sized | TGCAGTGCTAGCCGGCCCGGGGAGCTGTTTTTT | CSASRPGELFF
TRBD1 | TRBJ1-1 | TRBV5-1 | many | TGCGCCAGCAGCCCCGGACAGGGGGCTATGAACACTGAAGCTTTCTTT | CASSPGQGAMNTEAFF
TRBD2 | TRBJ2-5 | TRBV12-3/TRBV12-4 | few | TGTGCCAGCAGTTCCGTACCGGGACTAGCCCGTGGGACCCAGTACTTC | CASSSVPGLARGTQYF
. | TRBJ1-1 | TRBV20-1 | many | TGCAGTGCGGCTCGACGGTTACTGAACACTGAAGCTTTCTTT | CSAARRLLNTEAFF
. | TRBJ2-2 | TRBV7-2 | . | TGTGCCAGCAGCTTACGGGGTGGCACCGGGGAGCTGTTTTTT | CASSLRGGTGELFF
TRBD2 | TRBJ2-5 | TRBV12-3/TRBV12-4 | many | TGTGCCAGCAGCCCAGGCGGGGGAGAAGAGACCCAGTACTTC | CASSPGGGEETQYF
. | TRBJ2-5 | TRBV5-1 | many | TGCGCCAGCAGCGGAGCGGCAGGTCAGCCGACCCAGTACTTC | CASSGAAGQPTQYF
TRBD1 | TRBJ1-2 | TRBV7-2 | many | TGTGCCAGCAGCTTAGTACCGTCAGGGGGCGCCTATGGCTACACCTTC | CASSLVPSGGAYGYTF
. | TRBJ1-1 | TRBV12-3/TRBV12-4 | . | TGTGCCAGCAGCCCGCCGGGGGGAACTGAAGCTTTCTTT | CASSPPGGTEAFF
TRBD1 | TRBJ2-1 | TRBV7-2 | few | TGTGCCAGCCACCTCCCCGGGGACAGGGCCTACAATGAGCAGTTCTTC | CASHLPGDRAYNEQFF
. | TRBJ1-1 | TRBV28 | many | TGTGCCAGCAGCCCGGGGGGGATAAACACTGAAGCTTTCTTT | CASSPGGINTEAFF
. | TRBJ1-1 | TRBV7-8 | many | TGTGCCAGCAGCCTGGGATCTATAAGCTCTGAAGCTTTCTTT | CASSLGSISSEAFF
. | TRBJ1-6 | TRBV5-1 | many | TGCGCCAGCAGCGGGGGGGCGCTGAATTCACCCCTCCACTTT | CASSGGALNSPLHF
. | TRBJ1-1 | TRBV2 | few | TGTGCCAGCAGTGTCTTTACCGGTGGGACCACTGAAGCTTTCTTT | CASSVFTGGTTEAFF
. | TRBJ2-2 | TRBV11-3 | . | TGTGCCAGCAGCCATAGACGAACCCCCGGGGAGCTGTTTTTT | CASSHRRTPGELFF
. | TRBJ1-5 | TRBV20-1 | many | TGCAGTGCCGCTCCCCCGACAGCTAGCAATCAGCCCCAGCATTTT | CSAAPPTASNQPQHF
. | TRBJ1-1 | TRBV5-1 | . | TGCGCCAGCAGCTTAAGCCAGACGAACACTGAAGCTTTCTTT | CASSLSQTNTEAFF
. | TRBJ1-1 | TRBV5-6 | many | TGTGCCAGCAGCTTATTCAAACGAGGGAACACTGAAGCTTTCTTT | CASSLFKRGNTEAFF
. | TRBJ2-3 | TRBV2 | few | TGTGCCAGCAGTGAGACGGTAGCGAAGCAGTATTTT | CASSETVAKQYF
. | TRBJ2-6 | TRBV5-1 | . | TGCGCCAGCAGCGGCGGGGTCCTCTCTGGGGCCAACGTCCTGACTTTC | CASSGGVLSGANVLTF
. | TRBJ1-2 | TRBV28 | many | TGTGCCAGCAGTTTAGACCGGGGATTCGCTCTCTATGGCTACACCTTC | CASSLDRGFALYGYTF
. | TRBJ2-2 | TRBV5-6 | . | TGTGCCAGCAGCTTGGTCGGGACCGAATACGGGGAGCTGTTTTTT | CASSLVGTEYGELFF
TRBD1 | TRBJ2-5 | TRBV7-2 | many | TGTGCCAGCAGCTTAGGGGACAGGGGCCTCCAAGAGACCCAGTACTTC | CASSLGDRGLQETQYF
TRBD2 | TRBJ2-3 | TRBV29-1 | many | TGCAGCGTTCGGGGCCGGGGGGTAACTAGCACAGATACGCAGTATTTT | CSVRGRGVTSTDTQYF
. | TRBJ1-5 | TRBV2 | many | TGTGCCAGCAGTGAAGACAGCCACTCAAATCAGCCCCAGCATTTT | CASSEDSHSNQPQHF
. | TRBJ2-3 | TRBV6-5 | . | TGTGCCAGCAGTTACACGGGGCATCCCACAGATACGCAGTATTTT | CASSYTGHPTDTQYF
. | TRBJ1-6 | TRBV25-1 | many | TGTGCCAGCAGTGAACCAGGGGATAATTCACCCCTCCACTTT | CASSEPGDNSPLHF
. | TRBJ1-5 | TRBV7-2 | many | TGTGCCAGCAGCTTAGACCCCGGGGTTGGGCCCCAGCATTTT | CASSLDPGVGPQHF
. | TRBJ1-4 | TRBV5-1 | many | TGCGCCAGCAGCACGGGACCCTCAACTAATGAAAAACTGTTTTTT | CASSTGPSTNEKLFF
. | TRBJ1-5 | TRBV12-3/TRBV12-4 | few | TGTGCCAGCAGTGCGAAACAGGGTGGAGGAGGACGGCCCCAGCATTTT | CASSAKQGGGGRPQHF
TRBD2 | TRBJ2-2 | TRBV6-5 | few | TGTGCCAGCAGTTACTCCGGGGCTAGCGGGGGGAGCCCCGGGGAGCTGTTTTTT | CASSYSGASGGSPGELFF
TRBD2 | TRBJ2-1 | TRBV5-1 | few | TGCGCCAGCAGCCAGACTAGCGGGGTTAACTACAATGAGCAGTTCTTC | CASSQTSGVNYNEQFF
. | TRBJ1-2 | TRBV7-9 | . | TGTGCCAGCAGGACAGAGGACTATGGCTACACCTTC | CASRTEDYGYTF
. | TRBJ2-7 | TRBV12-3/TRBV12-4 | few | TGTGCCAGCAGTGGGCAGGGAACAGGGTCCTACGAGCAGTACTTC | CASSGQGTGSYEQYF
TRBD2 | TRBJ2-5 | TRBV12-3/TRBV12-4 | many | TGTGCCAGCAGTGGATATCCCCCCTCGAGCGGGGGGGCCTTCGAGACCCAGTACTTC | CASSGYPPSSGGAFETQYF
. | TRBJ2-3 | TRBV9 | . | TGTGCCAGCAGCGGGGGGGCAACAGATACGCAGTATTTT | CASSGGATDTQYF
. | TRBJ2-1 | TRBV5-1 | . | TGCGCCAGCAGCTTAGGGACGGTAAACAATGAGCAGTTCTTC | CASSLGTVNNEQFF
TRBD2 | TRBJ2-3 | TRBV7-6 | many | TGTGCCAGCAGCCGGTGGACTAGCGGTGATACGCAGTATTTT | CASSRWTSGDTQYF
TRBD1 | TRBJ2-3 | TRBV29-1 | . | TGCAGCGTGCAGGACAGGGGAACAGATACGCAGTATTTT | CSVQDRGTDTQYF